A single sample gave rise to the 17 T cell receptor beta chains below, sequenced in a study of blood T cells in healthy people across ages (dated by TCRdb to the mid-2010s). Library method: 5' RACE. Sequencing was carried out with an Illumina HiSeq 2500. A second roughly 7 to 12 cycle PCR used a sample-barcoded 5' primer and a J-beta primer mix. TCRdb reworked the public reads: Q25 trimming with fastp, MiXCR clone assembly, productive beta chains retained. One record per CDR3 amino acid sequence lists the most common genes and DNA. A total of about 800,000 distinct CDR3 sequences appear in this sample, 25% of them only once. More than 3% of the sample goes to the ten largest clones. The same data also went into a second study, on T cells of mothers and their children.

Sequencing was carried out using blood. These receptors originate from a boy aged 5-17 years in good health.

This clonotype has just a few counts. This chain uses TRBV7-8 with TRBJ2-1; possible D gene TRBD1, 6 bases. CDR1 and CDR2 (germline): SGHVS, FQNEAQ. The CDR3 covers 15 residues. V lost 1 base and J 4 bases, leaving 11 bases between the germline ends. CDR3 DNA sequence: TGTGCCAGCAGCTTAGGGGACAAGTGGTACAATGAGCAGTTCTTC. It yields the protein CASSLGDKWYNEQFF.

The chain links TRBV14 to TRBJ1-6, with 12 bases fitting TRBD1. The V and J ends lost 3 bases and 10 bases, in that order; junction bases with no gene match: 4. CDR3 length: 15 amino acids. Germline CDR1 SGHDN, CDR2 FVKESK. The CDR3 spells CASSQGTGGNSPLHF. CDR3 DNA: TGTGCCAGCAGCCAGGGGACAGGGGGCAACTCACCCCTCCACTTT.

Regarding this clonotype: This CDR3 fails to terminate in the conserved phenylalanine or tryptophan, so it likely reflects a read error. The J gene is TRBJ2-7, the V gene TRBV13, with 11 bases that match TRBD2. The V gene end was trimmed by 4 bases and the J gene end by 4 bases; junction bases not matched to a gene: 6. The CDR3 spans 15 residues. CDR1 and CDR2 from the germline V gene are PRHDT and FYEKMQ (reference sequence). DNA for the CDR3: TGTGCCAGCAGCTCATTAGCGGGAGGGCGATACGAGCAGTACCTC. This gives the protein CASSSLAGGRYEQYL.

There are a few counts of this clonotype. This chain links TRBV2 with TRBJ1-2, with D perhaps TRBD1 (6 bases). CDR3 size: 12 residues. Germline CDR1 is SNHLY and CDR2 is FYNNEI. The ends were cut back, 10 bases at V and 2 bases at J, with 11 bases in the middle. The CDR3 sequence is CAKGQINYGYTF. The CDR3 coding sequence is TGTGCCAAAGGACAGATAAACTATGGCTACACCTTC.

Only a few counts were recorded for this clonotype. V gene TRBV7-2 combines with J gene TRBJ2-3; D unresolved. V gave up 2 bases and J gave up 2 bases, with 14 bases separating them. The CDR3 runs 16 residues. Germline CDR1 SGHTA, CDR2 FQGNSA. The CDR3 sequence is CASSLMVKWATDTQYF. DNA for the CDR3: TGTGCCAGCAGCTTAATGGTCAAGTGGGCCACAGATACGCAGTATTTT. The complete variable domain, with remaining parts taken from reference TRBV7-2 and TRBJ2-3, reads GAGVSQSPSNKVTEKGKDVELRCDPISGHTALYWYRQSLGQGLEFLIYFQGNSAPDKSGLPSDRFSAERTGGSVSTLTIQRTQQEDSAVYLCASSLMVKWATDTQYFGPGTRLTVL.

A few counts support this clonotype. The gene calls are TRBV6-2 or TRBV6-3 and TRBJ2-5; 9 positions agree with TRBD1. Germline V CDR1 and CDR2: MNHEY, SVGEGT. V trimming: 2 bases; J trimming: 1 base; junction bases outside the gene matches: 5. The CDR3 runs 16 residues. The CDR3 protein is CASSYVRTGVQETQYF. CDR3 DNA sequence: TGTGCCAGCAGTTACGTTCGGACAGGGGTCCAAGAGACCCAGTACTTC.

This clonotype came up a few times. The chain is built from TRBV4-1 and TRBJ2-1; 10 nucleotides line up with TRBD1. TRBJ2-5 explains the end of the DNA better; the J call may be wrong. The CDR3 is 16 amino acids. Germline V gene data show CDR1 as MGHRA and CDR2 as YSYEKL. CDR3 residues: CASSRWDRGREETQYF. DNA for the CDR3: TGCGCCAGCAGCCGCTGGGACAGGGGAAGGGAGGAGACCCAGTACTTC.

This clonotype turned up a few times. The CDR3 sequence is CASSPLGLGTEAFF. The CDR3 DNA sequence: TGTGCCAGCTCACCATTGGGGCTCGGCACTGAAGCTTTCTTT. The chain has TRBV18 and TRBJ1-1; the D gene is possibly TRBD1 (5 bases). Germline CDR1 and CDR2: KGHSH and LQKENI. This CDR3 is 14 amino acids long. V shed 2 bases and J shed 4 bases, with 11 bases lying between them.

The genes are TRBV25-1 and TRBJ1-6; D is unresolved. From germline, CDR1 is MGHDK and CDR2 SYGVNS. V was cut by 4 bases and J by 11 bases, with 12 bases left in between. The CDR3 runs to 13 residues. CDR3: CASSGGYKTPLHF. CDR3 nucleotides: TGTGCCAGCAGTGGAGGCTACAAGACACCCCTCCACTTT.

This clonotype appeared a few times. In nucleotides, the CDR3 is TGCAGTGCTAGCTACACTTCGTCGAACACCGGGGAGCTGTTTTTT. Amino acid sequence: CSASYTSSNTGELFF. The chain couples TRBV20-1 to TRBJ2-2; D unclear. CDR1 is DFQATT, CDR2 SNEGSKA, per germline (reference sequence). Trimming removed 3 bases from V and 0 bases from J, with 11 bases in between. The CDR3 extends over 15 amino acids.

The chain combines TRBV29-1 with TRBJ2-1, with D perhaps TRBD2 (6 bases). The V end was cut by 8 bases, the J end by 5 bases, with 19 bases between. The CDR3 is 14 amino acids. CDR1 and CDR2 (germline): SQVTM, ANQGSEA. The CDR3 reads CSSRRGQLNNEQFF. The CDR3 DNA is TGCAGCTCCCGGCGGGGCCAGCTAAACAATGAGCAGTTCTTC.

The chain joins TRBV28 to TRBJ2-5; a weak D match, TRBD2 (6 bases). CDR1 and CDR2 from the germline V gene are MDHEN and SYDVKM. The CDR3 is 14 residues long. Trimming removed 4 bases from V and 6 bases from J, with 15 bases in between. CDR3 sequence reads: CASSYSGGSQTQYF. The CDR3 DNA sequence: TGTGCCAGCAGTTATAGCGGAGGTTCGCAGACCCAGTACTTC.

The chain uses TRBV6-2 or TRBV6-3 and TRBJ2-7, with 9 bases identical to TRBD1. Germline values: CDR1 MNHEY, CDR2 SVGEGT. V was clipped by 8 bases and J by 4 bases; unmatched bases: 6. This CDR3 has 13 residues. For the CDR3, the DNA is TGTGCCAGCCACCCGGGACAGGGATACGAGCAGTACTTC. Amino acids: CASHPGQGYEQYF.

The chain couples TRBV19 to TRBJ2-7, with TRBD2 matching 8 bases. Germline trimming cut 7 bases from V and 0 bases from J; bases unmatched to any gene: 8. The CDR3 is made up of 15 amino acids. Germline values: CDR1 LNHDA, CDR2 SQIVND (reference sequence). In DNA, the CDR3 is TGTGCCAGTAAAGATAGCGGGGAGAGCTCCTACGAGCAGTACTTC. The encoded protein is CASKDSGESSYEQYF.

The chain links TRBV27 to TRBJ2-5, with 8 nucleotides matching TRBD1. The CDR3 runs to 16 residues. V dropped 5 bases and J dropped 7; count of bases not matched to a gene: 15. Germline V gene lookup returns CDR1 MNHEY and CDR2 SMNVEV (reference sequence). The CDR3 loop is CASSPRAGQARWTQYF. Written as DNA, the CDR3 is TGTGCCAGCAGTCCTAGGGCGGGACAGGCCCGCTGGACCCAGTACTTC.

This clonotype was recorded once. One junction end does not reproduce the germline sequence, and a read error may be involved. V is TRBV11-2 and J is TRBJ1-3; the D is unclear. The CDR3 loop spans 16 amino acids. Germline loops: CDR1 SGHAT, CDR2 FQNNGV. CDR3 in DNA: TGTGCCAGCAGCGTAGACCCAGGCTCCTCTGGAAACACCATATATTTT. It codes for CASSVDPGSSGNTIYF.

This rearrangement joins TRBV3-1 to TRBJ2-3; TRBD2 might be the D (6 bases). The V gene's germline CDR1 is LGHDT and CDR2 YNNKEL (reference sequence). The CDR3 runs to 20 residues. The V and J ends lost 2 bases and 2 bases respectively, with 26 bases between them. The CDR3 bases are TGTGCCAGCAGCCAACGGGACCCAGGAGCCGGGGGAGGCATCACAGATACGCAGTATTTT. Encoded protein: CASSQRDPGAGGGITDTQYF.